This T cell receptor beta chain is drawn from a study of T cell repertoires in cytomegalovirus infection. Study-level information: In the study, CMV epitopes included recently identified HLA-C-restricted and well-studied HLA-B-restricted ones.

Regarding the study as a whole: Ex vivo responses were dominated by HLA-C-restricted CMV-specific TCR beta clonotypes.

Between the trimmed V and J ends, which lost 4 bases and 4 bases, there was a span of 10 bases. CDR1 LNHDA and CDR2 SQIVND come from the germline V gene (reference sequence). This CDR3 comprises 13 residues. Regarding this clonotype: The antigen remains undetermined.

MiXCR, run by TCRdb on the reads, gives a single entry per CDR3 protein. The top ten hold 55% to 70% of the sample, which has around 200,000 distinct CDR3 sequences, about 38% seen once. The sequenced sample was CD8+ T cells from cultured PBMCs, obtained from culture after CMV antigen stimulation. The V call is TRBV19, the J call TRBJ1-2; D not resolved. The receptor was isolated from a human donor in good health (CMV status not recorded). Some clones in this sample may be carry-over from other donors' samples. The CDR3, as DNA: TGTGCCAGTAGTACCGATCGGGGCTATGGCTACACCTTC. This sequence encodes CASSTDRGYGYTF. The complete variable domain, with remaining parts taken from reference TRBV19 and TRBJ1-2, reads DGGITQSPKYLFRKEGQNVTLSCEQNLNHDAMYWYRQDPGQGLRLIYYSQIVNDFQKGDIAEGYSVSREKKESFPLTVTSAQKNPTAFYLCASSTDRGYGYTFGSGTRLTVV.